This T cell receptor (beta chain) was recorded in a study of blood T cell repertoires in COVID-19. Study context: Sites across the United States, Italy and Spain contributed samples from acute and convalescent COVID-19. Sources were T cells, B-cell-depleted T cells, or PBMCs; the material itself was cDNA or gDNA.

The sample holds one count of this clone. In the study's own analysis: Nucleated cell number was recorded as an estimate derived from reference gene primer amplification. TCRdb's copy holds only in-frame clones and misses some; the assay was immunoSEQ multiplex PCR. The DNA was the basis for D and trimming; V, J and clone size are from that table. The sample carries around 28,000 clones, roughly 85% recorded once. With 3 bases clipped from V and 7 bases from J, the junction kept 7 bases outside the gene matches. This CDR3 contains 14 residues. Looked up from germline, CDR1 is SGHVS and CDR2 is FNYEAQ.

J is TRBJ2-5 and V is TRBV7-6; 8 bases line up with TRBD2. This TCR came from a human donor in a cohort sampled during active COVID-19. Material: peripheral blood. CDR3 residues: CASSFILAAATQYF. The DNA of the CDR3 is TGTGCCAGCAGCTTTATACTAGCGGCCGCGACCCAGTACTTC.